This T cell receptor beta chain comes out of a study of cytomegalovirus exposure and HLA in healthy donors. The PCR made use of 60 Vbeta and 13 Jbeta primers. Clones were read by immunoSEQ multiplex PCR, and TCRdb kept only the in-frame ones, dropping some. The data contain over 150,000 clones, approximately 80% of them seen just once; the ten biggest clones take up more than 3%. Germline V gene sequence: CDR1 SNHLY, CDR2 FYNNEI. The CDR3 loop spans 12 amino acids. The V gene lost 4 bases and the J gene lost 3 bases, with 3 bases spanning the gap. This clonotype was sampled from a man aged 25-40 years in good health and CMV-seropositive. V and J are TRBV2 and TRBJ2-2; D is unresolved. Material: PBMCs. CDR3 residues: CASSVYTGELFF. CDR3 in DNA: TGTGCCAGCAGTGTATACACCGGGGAGCTGTTTTTT.